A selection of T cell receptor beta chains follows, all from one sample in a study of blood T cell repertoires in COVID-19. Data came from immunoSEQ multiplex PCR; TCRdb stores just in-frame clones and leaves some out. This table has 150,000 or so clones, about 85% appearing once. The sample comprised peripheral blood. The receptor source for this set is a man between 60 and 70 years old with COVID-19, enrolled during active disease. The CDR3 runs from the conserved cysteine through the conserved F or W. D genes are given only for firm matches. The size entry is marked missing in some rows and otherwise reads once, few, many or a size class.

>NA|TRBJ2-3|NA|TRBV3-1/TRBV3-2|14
CASSQGGGVDTQYF
TGTGCCAGCAGCCAAGGGGGAGGAGTGGATACGCAGTATTTT
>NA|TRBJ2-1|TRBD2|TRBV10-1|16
CASSLLLAGVPNEQFF
TGCGCCAGCAGCCTCCTTCTAGCGGGAGTCCCCAATGAGCAGTTCTTC
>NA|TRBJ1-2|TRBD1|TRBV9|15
CASSPQGQDSYGYTF
TGTGCCAGCAGCCCTCAGGGACAGGACTCTTACGGCTACACCTTC
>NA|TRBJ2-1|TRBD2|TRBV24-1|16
CATSDFRLAGGNEQFF
TGTGCCACCAGTGATTTCCGACTAGCGGGAGGAAATGAGCAGTTCTTC
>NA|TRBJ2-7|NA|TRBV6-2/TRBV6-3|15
CASSYLPRAPYEQYF
TGTGCCAGCAGTTATCTACCGCGGGCACCCTACGAGCAGTACTTC
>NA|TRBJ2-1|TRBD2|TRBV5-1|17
CASSFGTSGGAMGEQFF
TGCGCCAGCAGCTTTGGTACTAGCGGGGGGGCCATGGGTGAGCAGTTCTTC
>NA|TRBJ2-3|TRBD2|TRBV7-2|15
CASSSGLEAPDTQYF
TGTGCCAGCAGCTCGGGACTAGAGGCCCCAGATACGCAGTATTTT
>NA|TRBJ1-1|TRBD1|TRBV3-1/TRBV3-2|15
CASSQGTGVNTEAFF
TGTGCCAGCAGCCAGGGGACAGGGGTTAACACTGAAGCTTTCTTT
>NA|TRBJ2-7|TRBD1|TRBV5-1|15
CASSLRTGEVYEQYF
TGCGCCAGCAGCTTACGGACAGGGGAAGTCTACGAGCAGTACTTC
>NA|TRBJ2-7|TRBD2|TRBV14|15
CASSQALAGHYEQYF
TGTGCCAGCAGCCAAGCCCTAGCGGGCCACTACGAGCAGTACTTC
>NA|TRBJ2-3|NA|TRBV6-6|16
CASSYSGGGRTDTQYF
TGTGCCAGCAGTTACTCGGGCGGGGGCCGCACAGATACGCAGTATTTT
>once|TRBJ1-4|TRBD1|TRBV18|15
CASSAEQGFIGKLFF
TGTGCCAGCTCAGCAGAACAGGGGTTTATCGGAAAACTGTTTTTT
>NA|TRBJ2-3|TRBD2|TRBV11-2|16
CASSPGTSGITDTQYF
TGTGCCAGCAGCCCAGGGACTAGCGGTATCACAGATACGCAGTATTTT
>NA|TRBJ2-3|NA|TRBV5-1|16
CASSDPRSSVTDTQYF
TGCGCCAGCAGCGACCCTAGGAGTTCGGTCACAGATACGCAGTATTTT
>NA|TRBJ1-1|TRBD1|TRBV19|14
CASSPRQGNTEAFF
TGTGCCAGTAGTCCCCGACAGGGGAACACTGAAGCTTTCTTT
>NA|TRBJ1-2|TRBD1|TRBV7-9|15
CASSLEGQGPGGYTF
TGTGCCAGCAGCTTAGAGGGACAGGGGCCAGGCGGCTACACCTTC
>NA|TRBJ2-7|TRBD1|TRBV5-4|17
CASSLSGWVQGAHEQYF
TGTGCCAGCAGCTTGTCAGGCTGGGTACAGGGGGCACACGAGCAGTACTTC
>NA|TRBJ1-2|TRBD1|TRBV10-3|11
CAIGTGVGYTF
TGTGCCATCGGGACAGGGGTTGGCTACACCTTC
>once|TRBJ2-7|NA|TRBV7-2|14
CASSSNRASYEQYF
TGTGCCAGCAGCTCCAACAGGGCCTCCTACGAGCAGTACTTC
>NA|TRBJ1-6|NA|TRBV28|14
CASSRAGENSPLHF
TGTGCCAGCAGTAGAGCAGGGGAGAATTCACCCCTCCACTTT
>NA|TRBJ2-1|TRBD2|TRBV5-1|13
CASTPGGYNEQFF
TGCGCCAGCACGCCGGGGGGGTACAATGAGCAGTTCTTC
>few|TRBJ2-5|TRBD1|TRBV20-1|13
CSASWQGEETQYF
TGCAGTGCTAGTTGGCAGGGGGAAGAGACCCAGTACTTC
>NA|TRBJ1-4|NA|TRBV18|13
CASSGGINEKLFF
TGTGCCAGCTCAGGGGGCATAAATGAAAAACTGTTTTTT
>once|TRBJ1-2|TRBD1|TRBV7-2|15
CASSLAGTVNYGYTF
TGTGCCAGCAGCTTAGCGGGGACAGTTAACTATGGCTACACCTTC
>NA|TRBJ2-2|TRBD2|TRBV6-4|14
CASSAGLAAGELFF
TGTGCCAGCAGTGCTGGACTAGCAGCCGGGGAGCTGTTTTTT
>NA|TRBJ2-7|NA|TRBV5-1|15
CASSLGGTGSYEQYF
TGCGCCAGCAGCCTGGGAGGGACAGGTTCCTACGAGCAGTACTTC
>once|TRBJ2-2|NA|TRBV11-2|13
CASRPGSTGELFF
TGTGCCAGCAGACCGGGTTCCACCGGGGAGCTGTTTTTT
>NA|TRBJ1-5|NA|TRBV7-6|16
CASSLSNSVLNQPQHF
TGTGCCAGCAGCTTAAGCAATTCGGTTCTAAATCAGCCCCAGCATTTT
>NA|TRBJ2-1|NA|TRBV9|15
CASSAPKNGHNEQFF
TGTGCCAGCAGCGCTCCAAAAAATGGCCACAATGAGCAGTTCTTC
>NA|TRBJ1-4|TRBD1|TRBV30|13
CAWGGQGAEKLFF
TGTGCCTGGGGGGGACAGGGGGCGGAAAAACTGTTTTTT
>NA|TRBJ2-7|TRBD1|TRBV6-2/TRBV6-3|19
CASSYSWDRGNYRSYEQYF
TGTGCCAGCAGTTACTCTTGGGACAGGGGCAATTACCGCTCCTACGAGCAGTACTTC
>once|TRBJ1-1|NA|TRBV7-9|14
CASSPLALNTEAFF
TGTGCCAGCAGCCCCCTAGCCCTGAACACTGAAGCTTTCTTT
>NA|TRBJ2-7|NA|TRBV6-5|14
CASSQDWGSYEQYF
TGTGCCAGCAGTCAGGACTGGGGCTCCTACGAGCAGTACTTC
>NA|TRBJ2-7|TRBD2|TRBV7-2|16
CASSATPSGRVWEQYF
TGTGCCAGCAGCGCGACCCCTAGCGGGAGGGTCTGGGAGCAGTACTTC
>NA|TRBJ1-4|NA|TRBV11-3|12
CASSQEGEKLFF
TGTGCCAGCAGCCAAGAGGGTGAAAAACTGTTTTTT
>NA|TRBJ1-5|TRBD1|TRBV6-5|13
CASSGDRDQPQHF
TGTGCCAGCAGCGGGGACAGGGATCAGCCCCAGCATTTT
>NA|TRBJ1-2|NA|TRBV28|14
CASSLQVTPHGYTF
TGTGCCAGCAGTTTGCAGGTCACCCCCCATGGCTACACCTTC
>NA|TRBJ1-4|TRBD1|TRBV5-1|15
CASSTGQGGGEKLFF
TGCGCCAGCAGCACGGGACAGGGCGGAGGGGAAAAACTGTTTTTT
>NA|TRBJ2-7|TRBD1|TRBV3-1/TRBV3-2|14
CASSAPGQGTEQYF
TGTGCCAGCAGCGCACCGGGACAGGGTACCGAGCAGTACTTC
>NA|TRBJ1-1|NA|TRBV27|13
CASSSQENTEAFF
TGTGCCAGCAGTTCACAGGAAAACACTGAAGCTTTCTTT
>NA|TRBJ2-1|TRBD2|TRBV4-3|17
CASSQEWLVAGSNEQFF
TGCGCCAGCAGCCAAGAGTGGCTTGTAGCGGGATCCAATGAGCAGTTCTTC
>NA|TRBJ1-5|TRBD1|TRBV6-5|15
CASRWGTDSNQPQHF
TGTGCCAGCAGGTGGGGGACAGATAGCAATCAGCCCCAGCATTTT
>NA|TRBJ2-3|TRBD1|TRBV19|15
CASSIRDRDTDTQYF
TGTGCCAGTAGCATCCGAGACAGGGACACAGATACGCAGTATTTT
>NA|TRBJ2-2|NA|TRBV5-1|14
CASSGRTGDGELFF
TGCGCCAGCAGCGGCAGGACGGGGGACGGGGAGCTGTTTTTT
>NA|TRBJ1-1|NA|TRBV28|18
CASSPPTGGGWLGTEAFF
TGTGCCAGCAGTCCCCCGACTGGGGGCGGCTGGTTGGGCACTGAAGCTTTCTTT
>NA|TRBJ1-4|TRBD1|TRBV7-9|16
CASSSETTGTVGKLFF
TGTGCCAGCAGCTCGGAGACGACCGGGACAGTGGGAAAACTGTTTTTT
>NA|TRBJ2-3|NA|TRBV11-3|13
CASSAYSTDTQYF
TGTGCCAGCAGCGCGTACAGCACAGATACGCAGTATTTT
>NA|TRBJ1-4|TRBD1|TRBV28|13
CASRTGAGEKLFF
TGTGCCAGCAGAACAGGGGCCGGTGAAAAACTGTTTTTT
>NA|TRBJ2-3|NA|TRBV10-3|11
CAITGADTQYF
TGTGCCATCACGGGGGCAGATACGCAGTATTTT
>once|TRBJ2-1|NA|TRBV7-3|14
CASSPTDRNNEQFF
TGTGCCAGCAGCCCGACGGACAGAAACAATGAGCAGTTCTTC
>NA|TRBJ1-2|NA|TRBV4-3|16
CASSQEAQGILYGYTF
TGCGCCAGCAGCCAAGAAGCCCAGGGGATCCTCTATGGCTACACCTTC
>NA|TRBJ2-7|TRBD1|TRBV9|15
CASSPEGQGTYEQYF
TGTGCCAGCAGCCCGGAGGGACAGGGGACCTACGAGCAGTACTTC
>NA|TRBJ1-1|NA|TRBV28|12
CASSPRATEAFF
TGTGCCAGCAGTCCCAGGGCCACTGAAGCTTTCTTT
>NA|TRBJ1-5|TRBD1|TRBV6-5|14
CASNIQGASQPQHF
TGTGCCAGCAACATACAGGGGGCCAGTCAGCCCCAGCATTTT
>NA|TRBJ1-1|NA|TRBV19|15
CASSRAAEGNTEAFF
TGTGCCAGTAGCCGTGCCGCTGAGGGGAACACTGAAGCTTTCTTT